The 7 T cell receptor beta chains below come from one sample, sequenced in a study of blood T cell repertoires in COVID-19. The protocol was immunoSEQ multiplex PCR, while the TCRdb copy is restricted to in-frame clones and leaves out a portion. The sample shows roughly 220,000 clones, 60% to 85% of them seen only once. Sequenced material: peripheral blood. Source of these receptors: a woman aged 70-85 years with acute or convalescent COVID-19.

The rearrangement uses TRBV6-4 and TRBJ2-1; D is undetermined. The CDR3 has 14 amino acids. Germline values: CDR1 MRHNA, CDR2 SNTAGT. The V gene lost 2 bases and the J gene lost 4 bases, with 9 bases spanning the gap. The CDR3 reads CASSDKARYNEQFF. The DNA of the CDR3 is TGTGCCAGCAGTGACAAGGCGAGGTACAATGAGCAGTTCTTC.

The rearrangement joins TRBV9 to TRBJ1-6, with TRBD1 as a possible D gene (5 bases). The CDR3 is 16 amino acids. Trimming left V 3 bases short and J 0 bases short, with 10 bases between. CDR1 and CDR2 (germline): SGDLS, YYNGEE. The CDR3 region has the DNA TGTGCCAGCAGCGAGGGGAGGGGCTCCTATAATTCACCCCTCCACTTT. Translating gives CASSEGRGSYNSPLHF.

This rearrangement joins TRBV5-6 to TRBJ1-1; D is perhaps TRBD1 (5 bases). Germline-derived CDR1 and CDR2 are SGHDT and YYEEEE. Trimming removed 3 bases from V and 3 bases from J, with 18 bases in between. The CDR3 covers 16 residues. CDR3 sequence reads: CASSYRSGPGDTEAFF. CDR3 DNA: TGTGCCAGCAGCTACCGATCGGGGCCGGGGGACACTGAAGCTTTCTTT.

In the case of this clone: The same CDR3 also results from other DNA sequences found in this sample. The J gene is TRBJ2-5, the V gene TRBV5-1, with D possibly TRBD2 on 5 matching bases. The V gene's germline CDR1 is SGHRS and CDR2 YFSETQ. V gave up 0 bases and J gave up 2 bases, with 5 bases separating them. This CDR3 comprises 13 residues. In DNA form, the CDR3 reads TGCGCCAGCAGCTTGGGACTACAAGAGACCCAGTACTTC. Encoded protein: CASSLGLQETQYF.

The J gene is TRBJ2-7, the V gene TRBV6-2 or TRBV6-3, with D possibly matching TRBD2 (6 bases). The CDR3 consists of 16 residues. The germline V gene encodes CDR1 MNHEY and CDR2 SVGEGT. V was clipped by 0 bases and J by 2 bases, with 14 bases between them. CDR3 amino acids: CASSYSEGTTTYEQYF. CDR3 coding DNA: TGTGCCAGCAGTTACTCGGAGGGTACCACAACCTACGAGCAGTACTTC.

Written as DNA, the CDR3 is TGTGCCAGCAGCCCGGACAGGGCGACTGGCTACACCTTC. This encodes CASSPDRATGYTF. The chain uses TRBV7-8 and TRBJ1-2; TRBD1 matches at 8 bases. Trimming removed 5 bases from V and 7 bases from J; junction bases left unmatched: 6. The CDR3 contains 13 residues. CDR1 and CDR2 from the germline V gene are SGHVS and FQNEAQ.

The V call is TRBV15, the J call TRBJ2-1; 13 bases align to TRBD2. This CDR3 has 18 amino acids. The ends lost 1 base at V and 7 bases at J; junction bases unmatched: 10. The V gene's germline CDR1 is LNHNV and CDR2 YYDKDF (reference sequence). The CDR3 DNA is TGTGCCACCAGCAGAGGGGGGACTAGCGGGGCCTTGGGGAATGAGCAGTTCTTC. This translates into CATSRGGTSGALGNEQFF.